The source of this T cell receptor (beta chain) is a study of cytomegalovirus exposure and HLA in healthy donors. Primers included in the PCR were 60 Vbeta and 13 Jbeta primers. TCRdb keeps only in-frame clones here, not all; method: immunoSEQ multiplex PCR. The profile shows just under 150,000 clones, over 75% of them singletons. The CDR3 has 15 residues. Germline lookup yields CDR1 SGDLS and CDR2 YYNGEE. V gave up 4 bases and J gave up 4 bases, with 15 bases separating them. The material sequenced was PBMCs. The chain has TRBV9 and TRBJ1-5, with D maybe TRBD1 (5 bases). The receptor's source is a woman aged 25 to 39 in good health and CMV-seronegative. CDR3 in DNA: TGTGCCAGCAGCTCCTCTACAGGTGTTAATCAGCCCCAGCATTTT. Amino acids: CASSSSTGVNQPQHF.